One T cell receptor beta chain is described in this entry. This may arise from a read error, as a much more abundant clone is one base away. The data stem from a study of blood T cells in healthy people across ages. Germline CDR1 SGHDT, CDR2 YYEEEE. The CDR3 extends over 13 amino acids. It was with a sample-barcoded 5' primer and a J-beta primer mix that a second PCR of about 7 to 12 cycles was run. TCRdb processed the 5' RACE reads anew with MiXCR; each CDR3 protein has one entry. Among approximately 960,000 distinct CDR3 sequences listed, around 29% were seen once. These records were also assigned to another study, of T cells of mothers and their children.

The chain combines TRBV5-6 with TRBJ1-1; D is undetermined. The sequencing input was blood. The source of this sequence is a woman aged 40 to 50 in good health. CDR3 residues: CTSSPDSNTEAFF. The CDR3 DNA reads TGTACCAGCAGCCCGGACTCGAACACTGAAGCTTTCTTT.